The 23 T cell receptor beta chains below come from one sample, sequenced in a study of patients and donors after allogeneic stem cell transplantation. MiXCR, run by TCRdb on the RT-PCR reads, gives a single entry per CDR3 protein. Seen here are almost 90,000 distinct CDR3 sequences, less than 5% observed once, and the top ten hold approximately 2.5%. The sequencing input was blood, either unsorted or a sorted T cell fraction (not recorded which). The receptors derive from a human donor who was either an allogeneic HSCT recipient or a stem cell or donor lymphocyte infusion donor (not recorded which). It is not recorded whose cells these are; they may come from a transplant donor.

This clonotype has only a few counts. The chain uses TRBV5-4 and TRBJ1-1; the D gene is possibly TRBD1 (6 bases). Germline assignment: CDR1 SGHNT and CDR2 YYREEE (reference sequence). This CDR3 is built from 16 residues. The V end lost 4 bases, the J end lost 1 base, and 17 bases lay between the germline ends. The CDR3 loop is CASSETGPTSNTEAFF. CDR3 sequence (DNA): TGTGCCAGCAGCGAAACAGGGCCTACCTCGAACACTGAAGCTTTCTTT. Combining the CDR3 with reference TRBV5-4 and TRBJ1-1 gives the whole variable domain ETGVTQSPTHLIKTRGQQVTLRCSSQSGHNTVSWYQQALGQGPQFIFQYYREEENGRGNFPPRFSGLQFPNYSSELNVNALELDDSALYLCASSETGPTSNTEAFFGQGTRLTVV.

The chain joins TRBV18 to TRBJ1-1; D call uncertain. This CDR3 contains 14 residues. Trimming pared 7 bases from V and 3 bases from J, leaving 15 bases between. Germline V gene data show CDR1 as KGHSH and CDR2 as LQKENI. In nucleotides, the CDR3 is TGTGCCAGCTTGAGGACCACCACTGACACTGAAGCTTTCTTT. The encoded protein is CASLRTTTDTEAFF.

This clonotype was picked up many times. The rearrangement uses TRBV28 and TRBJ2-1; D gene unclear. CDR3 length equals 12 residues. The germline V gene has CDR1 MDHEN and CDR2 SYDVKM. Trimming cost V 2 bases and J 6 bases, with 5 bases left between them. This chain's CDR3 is CASSLALNEQFF. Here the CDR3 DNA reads TGTGCCAGCAGTTTAGCCCTCAATGAGCAGTTCTTC.

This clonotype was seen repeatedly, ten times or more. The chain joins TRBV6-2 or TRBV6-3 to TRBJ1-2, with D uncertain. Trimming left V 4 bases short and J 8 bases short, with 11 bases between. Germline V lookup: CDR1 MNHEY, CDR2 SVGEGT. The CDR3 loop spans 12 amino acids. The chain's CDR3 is CASSSWGGGYTF. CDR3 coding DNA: TGTGCCAGCAGTTCGTGGGGAGGCGGCTACACCTTC.

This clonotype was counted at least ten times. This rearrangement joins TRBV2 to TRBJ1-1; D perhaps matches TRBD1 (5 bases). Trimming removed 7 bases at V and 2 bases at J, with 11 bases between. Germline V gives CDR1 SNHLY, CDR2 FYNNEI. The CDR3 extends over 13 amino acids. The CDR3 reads CASILDRNTEAFF. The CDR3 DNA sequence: TGTGCCAGCATCCTTGACAGAAACACTGAAGCTTTCTTT.

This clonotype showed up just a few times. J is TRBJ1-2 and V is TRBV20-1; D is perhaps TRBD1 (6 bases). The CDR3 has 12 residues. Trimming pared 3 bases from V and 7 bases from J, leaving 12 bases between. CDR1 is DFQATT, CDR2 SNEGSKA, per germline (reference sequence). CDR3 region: CSASTGAAGYTF. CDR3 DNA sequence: TGCAGTGCTAGTACGGGGGCTGCTGGCTACACCTTC.

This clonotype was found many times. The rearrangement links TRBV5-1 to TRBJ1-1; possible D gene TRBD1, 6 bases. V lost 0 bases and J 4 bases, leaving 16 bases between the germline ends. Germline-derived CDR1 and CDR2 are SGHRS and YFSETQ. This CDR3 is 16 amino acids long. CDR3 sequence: CASSLGNRRDTTEAFF. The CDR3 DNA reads TGCGCCAGCAGCTTGGGCAACAGACGGGACACCACTGAAGCTTTCTTT. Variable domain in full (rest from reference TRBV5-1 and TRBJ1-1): KAGVTQTPRYLIKTRGQQVTLSCSPISGHRSVSWYQQTPGQGLQFLFEYFSETQRNKGNFPGRFSGRQFSNSRSEMNVSTLELGDSALYLCASSLGNRRDTTEAFFGQGTRLTVV.

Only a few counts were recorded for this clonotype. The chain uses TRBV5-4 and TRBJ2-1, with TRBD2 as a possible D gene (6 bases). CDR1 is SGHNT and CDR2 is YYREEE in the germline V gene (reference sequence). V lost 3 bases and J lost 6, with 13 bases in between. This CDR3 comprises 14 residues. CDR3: CASSSPGGANEQFF. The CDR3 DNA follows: TGTGCCAGCAGCTCCCCCGGCGGGGCCAATGAGCAGTTCTTC.

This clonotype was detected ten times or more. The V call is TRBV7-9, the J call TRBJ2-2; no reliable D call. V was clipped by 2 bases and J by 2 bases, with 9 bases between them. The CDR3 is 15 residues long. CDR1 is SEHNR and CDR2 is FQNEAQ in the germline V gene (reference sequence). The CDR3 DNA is TGTGCCAGCAGCTTACAGAGCCCAAACACCGGGGAGCTGTTTTTT. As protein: CASSLQSPNTGELFF.

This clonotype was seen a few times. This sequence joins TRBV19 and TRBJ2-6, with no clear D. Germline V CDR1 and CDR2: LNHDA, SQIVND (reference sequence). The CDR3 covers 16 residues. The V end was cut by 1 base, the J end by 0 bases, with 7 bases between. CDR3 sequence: CASSIARHSGANVLTF. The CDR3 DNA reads TGTGCCAGTAGTATAGCTCGACACTCTGGGGCCAACGTCCTGACTTTC.

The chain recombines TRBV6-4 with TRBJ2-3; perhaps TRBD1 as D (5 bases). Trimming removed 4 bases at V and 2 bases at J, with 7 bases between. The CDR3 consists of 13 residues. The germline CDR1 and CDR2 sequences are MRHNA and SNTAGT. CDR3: CASSVGVTDTQYF. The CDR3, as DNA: TGTGCCAGCAGTGTAGGGGTCACAGATACGCAGTATTTT.

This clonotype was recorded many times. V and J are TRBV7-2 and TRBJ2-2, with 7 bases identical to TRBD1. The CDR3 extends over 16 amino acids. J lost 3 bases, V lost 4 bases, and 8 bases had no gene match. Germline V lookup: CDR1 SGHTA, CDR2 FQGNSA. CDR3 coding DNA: TGTGCCAGCAGCTACAACAGGGGCGGATACACCGGGGAGCTGTTTTTT. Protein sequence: CASSYNRGGYTGELFF.

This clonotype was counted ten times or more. For the CDR3, the DNA is TGTGCCAGCAGCAAGAAGGACGGTGGTTCACCCCTCCACTTT. It yields the protein CASSKKDGGSPLHF. The chain joins TRBV21-1 to TRBJ1-6. TRBV21-1 is shown as a pseudogene. The CDR3 consists of 14 residues.

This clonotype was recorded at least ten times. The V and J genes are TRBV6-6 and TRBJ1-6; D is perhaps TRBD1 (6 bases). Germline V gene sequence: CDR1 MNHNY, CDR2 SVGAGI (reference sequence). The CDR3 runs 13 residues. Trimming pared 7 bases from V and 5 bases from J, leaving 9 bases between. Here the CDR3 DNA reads TGTGCCAGCATGGGACAAAATAATTCACCCCTCCACTTT. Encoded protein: CASMGQNNSPLHF.

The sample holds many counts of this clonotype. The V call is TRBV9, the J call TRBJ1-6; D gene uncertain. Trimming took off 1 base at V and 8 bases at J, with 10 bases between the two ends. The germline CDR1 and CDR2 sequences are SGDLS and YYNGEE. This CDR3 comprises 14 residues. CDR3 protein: CASSVLFVDSPLHF. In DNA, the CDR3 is TGTGCCAGCAGCGTATTGTTCGTGGATTCACCCCTCCACTTT.

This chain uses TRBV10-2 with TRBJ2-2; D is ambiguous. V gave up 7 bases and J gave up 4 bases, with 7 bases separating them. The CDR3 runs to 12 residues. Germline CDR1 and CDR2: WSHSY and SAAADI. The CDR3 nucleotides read TGCGCCAGCACCCCCCTCACCGGGGAGCTGTTTTTT. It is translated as CASTPLTGELFF.

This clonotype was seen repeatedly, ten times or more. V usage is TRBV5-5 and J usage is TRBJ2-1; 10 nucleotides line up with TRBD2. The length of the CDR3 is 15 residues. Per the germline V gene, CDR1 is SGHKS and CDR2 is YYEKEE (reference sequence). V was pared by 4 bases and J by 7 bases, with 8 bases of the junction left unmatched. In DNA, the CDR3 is TGTGCCAGCAGCCCAGAAGCGGGAGGGTGGAATGAGCAGTTCTTC. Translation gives CASSPEAGGWNEQFF. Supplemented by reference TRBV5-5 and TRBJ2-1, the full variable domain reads DAGVTQSPTHLIKTRGQQVTLRCSPISGHKSVSWYQQVLGQGPQFIFQYYEKEERGRGNFPDRFSARQFPNYSSELNVNALLLGDSALYLCASSPEAGGWNEQFFGPGTRLTVL.

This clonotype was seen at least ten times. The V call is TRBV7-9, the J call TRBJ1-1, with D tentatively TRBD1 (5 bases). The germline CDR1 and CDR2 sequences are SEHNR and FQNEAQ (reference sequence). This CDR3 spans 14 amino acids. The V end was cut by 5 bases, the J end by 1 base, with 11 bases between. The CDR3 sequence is CASSLQAGNTEAFF. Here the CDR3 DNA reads TGTGCCAGCAGCCTACAGGCTGGGAACACTGAAGCTTTCTTT.

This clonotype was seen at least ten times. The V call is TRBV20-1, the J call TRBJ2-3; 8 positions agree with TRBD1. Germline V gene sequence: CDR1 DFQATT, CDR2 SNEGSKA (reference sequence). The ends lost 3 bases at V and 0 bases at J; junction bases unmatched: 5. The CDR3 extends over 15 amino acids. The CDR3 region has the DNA TGCAGTGCTAGCCCCCGGACAGGGAGCACAGATACGCAGTATTTT. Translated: CSASPRTGSTDTQYF.

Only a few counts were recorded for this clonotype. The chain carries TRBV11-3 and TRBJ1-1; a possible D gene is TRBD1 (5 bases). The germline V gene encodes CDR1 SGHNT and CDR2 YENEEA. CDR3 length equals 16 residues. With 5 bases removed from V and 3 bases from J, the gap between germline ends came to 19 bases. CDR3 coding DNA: TGTGCCAGCAGCCAAGTGACAGTACGTACGGACACTGAAGCTTTCTTT. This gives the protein CASSQVTVRTDTEAFF.

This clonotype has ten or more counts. CDR3 DNA: TGTGCCAGCAGCTTTGAGGGACTAGCGAGGGGGCAAGAGACCCAGTACTTC. It codes for CASSFEGLARGQETQYF. The chain combines TRBV5-8 with TRBJ2-5; 10 bases match TRBD2. V was pared by 2 bases and J by 2 bases, with 9 bases of the junction left unmatched. Germline-derived CDR1 and CDR2 are SGHTS and YDEGEE. The CDR3 is made up of 17 amino acids.

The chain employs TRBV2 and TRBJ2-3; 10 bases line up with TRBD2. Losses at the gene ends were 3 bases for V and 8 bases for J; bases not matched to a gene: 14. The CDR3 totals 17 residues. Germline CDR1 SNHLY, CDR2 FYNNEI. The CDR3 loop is CASSDSGGAWSRGTQYF. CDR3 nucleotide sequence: TGTGCCAGCAGTGACAGCGGGGGGGCGTGGTCCCGGGGTACGCAGTATTTT.

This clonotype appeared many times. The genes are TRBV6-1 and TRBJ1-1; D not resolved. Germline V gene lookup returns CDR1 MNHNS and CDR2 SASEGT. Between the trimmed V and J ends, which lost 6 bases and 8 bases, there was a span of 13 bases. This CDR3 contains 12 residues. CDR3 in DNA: TGTGCCAGCAGGGAAACCGGGATAGAAGCTTTCTTT. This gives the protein CASRETGIEAFF.